This T cell receptor (beta chain) comes out of a study of T cell changes during pregnancy in multiple sclerosis. CDR3 size: 15 residues. Germline CDR1 and CDR2: SNHLY and FYNNEI. The ends lost 6 bases at V and 5 bases at J; junction bases unmatched: 9. Repertoires were generated with immunoSEQ multiplex PCR, while TCRdb's copy carries only in-frame clones and drops some. The top ten hold roughly 7.4% of the sample, which has approximately 30,000 clones, approximately 88% seen once. The sequences come from CD8+ T cells from peripheral blood mononuclear cells, collected before pregnancy. The V and J genes are TRBV2 and TRBJ2-4, with 8 bases that match TRBD1. The receptor's source is a female donor with multiple sclerosis, enrolled in a pregnancy study. This chain's CDR3 is CASSRTGFGENIQYF. The CDR3 bases are TGTGCCAGCAGCCGGACAGGGTTCGGGGAAAACATTCAGTACTTC.